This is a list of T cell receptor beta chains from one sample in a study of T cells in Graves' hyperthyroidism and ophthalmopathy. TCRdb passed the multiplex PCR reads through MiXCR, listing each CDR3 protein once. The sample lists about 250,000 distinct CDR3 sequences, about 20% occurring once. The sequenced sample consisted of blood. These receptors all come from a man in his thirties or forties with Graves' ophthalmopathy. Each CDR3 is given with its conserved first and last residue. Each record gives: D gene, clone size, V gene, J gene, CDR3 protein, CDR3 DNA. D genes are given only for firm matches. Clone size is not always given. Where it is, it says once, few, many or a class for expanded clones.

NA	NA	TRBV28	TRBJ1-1	CASSLLRGMGKAFF	TGTGCCAGCAGTTTATTACGGGGGATGGGGAAAGCTTTCTTT
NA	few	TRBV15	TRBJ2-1	CATSRVGVGARNEQFF	TGTGCCACCAGCAGAGTCGGTGTGGGGGCTAGGAATGAGCAGTTCTTC
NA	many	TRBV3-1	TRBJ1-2	CASSQVARGSGYTF	TGTGCCAGCAGCCAAGTCGCTCGGGGAAGTGGCTACACCTTC
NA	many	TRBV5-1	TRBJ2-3	CASSPDLTDTQYF	TGCGCCAGCAGCCCGGATCTCACAGATACGCAGTATTTT
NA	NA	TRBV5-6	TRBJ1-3	CASSSSPYRALDISGNTIYF	TGTGCCAGCAGCTCTTCCCCGTACAGGGCGCTAGACATCTCTGGAAACACCATATATTTT
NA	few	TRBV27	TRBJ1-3	CASRGDGGRAGNTIYF	TGTGCCAGCAGGGGGGACGGTGGACGGGCTGGAAACACCATATATTTT
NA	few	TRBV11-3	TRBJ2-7	CASSLRFEVTYEQYF	TGTGCCAGCAGCTTACGTTTCGAAGTTACCTACGAGCAGTACTTC
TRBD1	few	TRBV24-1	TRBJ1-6	CATSRDRDSPLHF	TGTGCCACCAGCCGGGACAGAGATTCACCCCTCCACTTT
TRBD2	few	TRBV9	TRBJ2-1	CASSVVAGGTYNEQFF	TGTGCCAGCAGCGTAGTTGCGGGAGGGACCTACAATGAGCAGTTCTTC
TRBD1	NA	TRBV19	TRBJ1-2	CASSNRGPYGYTF	TGTGCCAGTAGTAACAGGGGACCCTATGGCTACACCTTC
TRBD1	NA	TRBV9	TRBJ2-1	CASSVVPEQGSTYNEQFF	TGTGCCAGCAGCGTAGTCCCCGAACAGGGGAGTACCTACAATGAGCAGTTCTTC
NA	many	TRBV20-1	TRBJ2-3	CSARDLVSADTQYF	TGCAGTGCTAGAGATCTAGTTAGCGCAGATACGCAGTATTTT
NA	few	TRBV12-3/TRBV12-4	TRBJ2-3	CASSPRASTDTQYF	TGTGCCAGCAGCCCACGAGCTAGCACAGATACGCAGTATTTT
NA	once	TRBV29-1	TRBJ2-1	CSVEDSESPAHNEQFF	TGCAGCGTTGAAGATTCGGAGTCTCCGGCCCACAATGAGCAGTTCTTC
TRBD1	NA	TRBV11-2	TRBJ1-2	CASSSVTGTGNYGYTF	TGTGCCAGCAGCTCCGTGACCGGGACAGGGAACTATGGCTACACCTTC
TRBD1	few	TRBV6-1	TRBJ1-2	CASRAGQANYGYTF	TGTGCCAGCAGAGCCGGACAGGCTAACTATGGCTACACCTTC
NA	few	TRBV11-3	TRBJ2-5	CASSPGGPVRKTQYF	TGTGCCAGCAGCCCCGGGGGTCCCGTTCGAAAGACCCAGTACTTC